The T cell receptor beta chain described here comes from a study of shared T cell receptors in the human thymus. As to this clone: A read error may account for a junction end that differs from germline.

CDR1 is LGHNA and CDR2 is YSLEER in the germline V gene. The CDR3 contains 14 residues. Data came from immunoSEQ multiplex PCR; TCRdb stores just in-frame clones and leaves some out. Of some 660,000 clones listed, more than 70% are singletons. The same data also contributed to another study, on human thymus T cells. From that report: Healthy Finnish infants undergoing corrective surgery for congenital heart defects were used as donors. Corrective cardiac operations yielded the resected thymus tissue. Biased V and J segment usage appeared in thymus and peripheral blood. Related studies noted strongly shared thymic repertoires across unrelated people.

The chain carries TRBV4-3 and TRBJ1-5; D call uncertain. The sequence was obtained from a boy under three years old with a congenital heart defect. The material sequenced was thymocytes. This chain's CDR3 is CVSSQAHSNQPQHF. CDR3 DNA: TGCGTCAGCAGCCAAGCCCATAGCAATCAGCCCCAGCATTTT.